The 17 T cell receptor beta chains presented below share a single source sample, sequenced in a study of shared clonotypes between healthy human individuals. Sequencing used immunoSEQ multiplex PCR; TCRdb keeps in-frame clones, though not all of them. The repertoire has roughly 2.2 million clones, around 93% of them found once; the top ten carry roughly 0.34%. Input material: naive CD4+ T cells from PBMCs. Regarding subset: CD45RA+ positively selected. These receptors were collected from a young man in good health. Some clones in this sample may be carry-over from other donors' samples.

This clone was picked up one time. This sample includes further DNA sequences coding for the same CDR3. The chain joins TRBV5-1 to TRBJ2-6; unclear D gene. Trimming took off 5 bases at V and 1 base at J, with 7 bases between the two ends. Germline assignment: CDR1 SGHRS and CDR2 YFSETQ. This CDR3 comprises 14 residues. The chain's CDR3 is CASSSESGANVLTF. DNA of the CDR3: TGCGCCAGCAGTTCAGAGTCTGGGGCCAACGTCCTGACTTTC.

J is TRBJ2-7 and V is TRBV6-6; 9 bases are a match to TRBD1. Germline V lookup: CDR1 MNHNY, CDR2 SVGAGI (reference sequence). J gave up 7 bases and V 7 bases, and 5 bases lay outside the gene matches. The CDR3 spans 12 residues. The CDR3 DNA reads TGTGCCAGCAAGACAGGGGGTAGGGAGCAGTACTTC. Translating gives CASKTGGREQYF.

The chain joins TRBV18 to TRBJ2-7, with TRBD2 matching over 8 bases. The junction had 10 bases not matched to a gene; V was cut back by 4 bases and J by 2 bases. Looked up from germline, CDR1 is KGHSH and CDR2 is LQKENI. The CDR3 covers 16 residues. The CDR3 loop reads CASSRPGGVIPYEQYF. In nucleotides, the CDR3 is TGTGCCAGCTCACGCCCGGGAGGGGTTATTCCCTACGAGCAGTACTTC.

The chain uses TRBV7-6 and TRBJ1-1, with 7 bases lining up with TRBD1. The V segment lost 0 bases and the J segment 1 base; nucleotides outside the gene matches: 2. CDR3 length: 15 amino acids. Germline assignment: CDR1 SGHVS and CDR2 FNYEAQ. CDR3 in amino acids: CASSLAAGGNTEAFF. For the CDR3, the DNA is TGTGCCAGCAGCTTAGCCGCAGGGGGGAACACTGAAGCTTTCTTT.

The rearrangement joins TRBV6-6 to TRBJ2-7; 9 nucleotides align to TRBD1. The germline V gene encodes CDR1 MNHNY and CDR2 SVGAGI (reference sequence). There are 15 residues in the CDR3. V lost 5 bases, J lost 7 bases, and 12 bases stayed unmatched. The DNA of the CDR3 is TGTGCCAGCAGTCCCCCGGGACAGGGCGTATGGGAGCAGTACTTC. Amino acids: CASSPPGQGVWEQYF.

The rearrangement uses TRBV4-2 and TRBJ2-7, with D tentatively TRBD1 (5 bases). The length of the CDR3 is 14 residues. Germline V gene sequence: CDR1 LGHNA, CDR2 YNFKEQ. The germline V and J ends were trimmed by 5 bases and 3 bases, with 14 bases remaining between them. The CDR3 reads CASSSGQFHYEQYF. The CDR3 DNA sequence: TGTGCCAGCAGCTCCGGACAATTCCACTACGAGCAGTACTTC.

The V call is TRBV9, the J call TRBJ2-2; a weak D match, TRBD1 (5 bases). Germline V gives CDR1 SGDLS, CDR2 YYNGEE. V was clipped by 4 bases and J by 6 bases, with 28 bases between them. The length of the CDR3 is 19 residues. The CDR3, as DNA: TGTGCCAGCAGCCACCTAAATTTCCGACAGAAACCTATGGCCGGGGAGCTGTTTTTT. This translates into CASSHLNFRQKPMAGELFF.

The chain recombines TRBV27 with TRBJ1-1; 9 bases are a match to TRBD1. V lost 6 bases and J lost 4; bases outside the gene matches: 3. The germline V gene has CDR1 MNHEY and CDR2 SMNVEV (reference sequence). The CDR3 is 13 amino acids. The CDR3 reads CASRQTGGTEAFF. For the CDR3, the DNA is TGTGCCAGCAGACAGACAGGGGGCACTGAAGCTTTCTTT.

The chain couples TRBV4-1 to TRBJ2-4; D not resolved. Germline V CDR1 and CDR2: MGHRA, YSYEKL. Trimming left V 1 base short and J 4 bases short, with 5 bases between. The CDR3 consists of 13 residues. CDR3 coding DNA: TGCGCCAGCAGCCAAGTGGATAAAAACATTCAGTACTTC. Translating it yields CASSQVDKNIQYF.

The chain is built from TRBV5-1 and TRBJ2-5, with D perhaps being TRBD1 or TRBD2 (6 bases each). Per germline, CDR1 SGHRS and CDR2 YFSETQ. The CDR3 loop spans 16 amino acids. Trimming pared 4 bases from V and 4 bases from J, leaving 20 bases between. The CDR3 DNA reads as TGCGCCAGCAGCAGGCGGGACACACTAACCGGAGAGACCCAGTACTTC. Protein: CASSRRDTLTGETQYF.

The chain links TRBV5-1 to TRBJ2-7; possibly TRBD1 or TRBD2 for D (5 bases each). The CDR3 runs 16 residues. CDR1 is SGHRS, CDR2 YFSETQ, per germline. The V and J ends lost 0 bases and 3 bases respectively, with 16 bases between them. Here the CDR3 reads CASSLGGANKDYEQYF. Here the CDR3 DNA reads TGCGCCAGCAGCTTGGGAGGGGCGAATAAAGACTACGAGCAGTACTTC.

The genes are TRBV29-1 and TRBJ2-7, with no clear D. V was clipped by 3 bases and J by 7 bases, with 16 bases between them. The CDR3 runs 13 residues. Per the germline V gene, CDR1 is SQVTM and CDR2 is ANQGSEA. The CDR3 loop is CSVEGFNLGEQYF. The DNA of the CDR3 is TGCAGCGTTGAGGGTTTCAACTTGGGGGAGCAGTACTTC.

V gene TRBV7-3 combines with J gene TRBJ2-1; 15 positions agree with TRBD2. The V gene end was trimmed by 5 bases and the J gene end by 9 bases; junction bases not matched to a gene: 8. CDR1 and CDR2 from the germline V gene are SGHTA and FQGTGA. CDR3 size: 16 residues. DNA of the CDR3: TGTGCCAGCAGCCACGGACTAGCGGGAGGGCCTAGTGAGCAGTTCTTC. Translating it yields CASSHGLAGGPSEQFF. Variable domain in full (rest from reference TRBV7-3 and TRBJ2-1): GAGVSQTPSNKVTEKGKYVELRCDPISGHTALYWYRQSLGQGPEFLIYFQGTGAADDSGLPNDRFFAVRPEGSVSTLKIQRTERGDSAVYLCASSHGLAGGPSEQFFGPGTRLTVL.

Note on this clone: Mismatch with germline at one junction end may stem from a read error. V usage is TRBV10-3 and J usage is TRBJ2-3, with 7 bases aligning to TRBD1. From germline, CDR1 is ENHRY and CDR2 SYGVKD. CDR3 length: 14 residues. CDR3 sequence (DNA): TGTGCCATCAATGAGGGGGCGGGCACAGATACGCAGTATTTT. Translated, it gives CAINEGAGTDTQYF.

The chain employs TRBV18 and TRBJ2-5, with 11 positions matching TRBD2. The CDR3 is 16 residues long. CDR1 is KGHSH and CDR2 is LQKENI in the germline V gene. V was pared by 4 bases and J by 3 bases, with 7 bases of the junction left unmatched. CDR3 amino acids: CASSRQGLAVEETQYF. The CDR3 DNA is TGTGCCAGCTCACGCCAGGGACTAGCGGTCGAAGAGACCCAGTACTTC. The whole variable domain, remainder taken from reference TRBV18 and TRBJ2-5, is NAGVMQNPRHLVRRRGQEARLRCSPMKGHSHVYWYRQLPEEGLKFMVYLQKENIIDESGMPKERFSAEFPKEGPSILRIQQVVRGDSAAYFCASSRQGLAVEETQYFGPGTRLLVL.

About this clone itself: Other DNA sequences in this sample translate to the same CDR3. The chain recombines TRBV28 with TRBJ2-6, with 7 nucleotides matching TRBD1. This CDR3 is built from 15 residues. Per the germline V gene, CDR1 is MDHEN and CDR2 is SYDVKM. With V trimmed by 5 bases and J by 2 bases, 3 bases remained unmatched. CDR3 sequence: CASSLDRAGANVLTF. CDR3 DNA: TGTGCCAGCAGTCTTGACAGGGCTGGGGCCAACGTCCTGACTTTC.

The chain has TRBV5-6 and TRBJ2-7; maybe TRBD1 (5 bases). The V gene lost 0 bases and the J gene lost 1 base, with 8 bases spanning the gap. This CDR3 region has 14 residues. Germline values: CDR1 SGHDT, CDR2 YYEEEE. The CDR3 DNA reads as TGTGCCAGCAGCTTGGTACAGGAGTCCTACGAGCAGTACTTC. It yields the protein CASSLVQESYEQYF.